The rows below give T cell receptor beta chains drawn from one sample of a study of shared clonotypes between healthy human individuals. TCRdb's table, derived via immunoSEQ multiplex PCR, lists solely in-frame clones and lacks some. The sample lists roughly 680,000 clones; just under 75% were seen once. The sample taken for sequencing was memory CD4+ T cells sorted from blood. The origin of the receptors is a woman aged 25 to 39 in good health. Both conserved end residues are part of each CDR3. The D gene is left open where the match is weak. Clone size is given for some rows only: seen once, a few or many times, or a class if the clone is expanded.

clone size	J gene	D gene	V gene	CDR3 protein
once	TRBJ2-5	TRBD2	TRBV28	CASNPASGRAYQETQYF
.	TRBJ2-2	TRBD1	TRBV30	CAWMDRGRFYTGELFF
.	TRBJ2-1	.	TRBV2	CASSPVKWGGGEQFF
.	TRBJ2-3	.	TRBV11-2	CASSYREPGTDTQYF
.	TRBJ1-2	TRBD1	TRBV6-5	CASRGTGGGGYTF
.	TRBJ1-2	TRBD1	TRBV18	CASSLTGDYGYTF
.	TRBJ2-7	.	TRBV5-7	CASSPGDPTYEQYF
.	TRBJ1-5	.	TRBV19	CASSIDRRNQPQHF
few	TRBJ2-7	.	TRBV27	CASSRSLRGSYEQYF
.	TRBJ1-6	TRBD1	TRBV11-2	CASSLDQGANSPLHF
.	TRBJ1-1	.	TRBV30	CAWSASRLRLAMNTEAFF
.	TRBJ2-1	.	TRBV6-4	CASKVDETYNEQFF
.	TRBJ2-1	TRBD2	TRBV5-5	CASSLPWRGTNEQFF
.	TRBJ2-7	.	TRBV5-4	CASSSEVGRVREQYF
few	TRBJ1-4	.	TRBV21-1	CASGRQGGEKLFF
.	TRBJ2-5	TRBD2	TRBV5-4	CASSLAPAGGRETQYF
.	TRBJ2-3	.	TRBV27	CASKKWGTDTQYF
.	TRBJ1-1	.	TRBV7-2	CASSLRGDTGIEAFF
.	TRBJ1-3	.	TRBV18	CASSPSSVFRNTIYF
.	TRBJ1-1	.	TRBV11-2	CASSLGGPSVNTEAFF
.	TRBJ2-3	.	TRBV29-1	CSVEVSKQGTDTQYF
.	TRBJ1-5	TRBD1	TRBV2	CASREQGAGNQPQHF
many	TRBJ2-7	.	TRBV15	CATSPREAPYEQYF
.	TRBJ2-5	TRBD2	TRBV5-1	CASSLAFSGDPETQYF
few	TRBJ1-2	.	TRBV27	CASTRGDGLGYTF
.	TRBJ2-7	TRBD2	TRBV2	CASRKGLAESYEQYF
.	TRBJ1-1	.	TRBV18	CASSPESGRWGMNTEAFF
.	TRBJ2-6	.	TRBV4-2	CASSAGGWSGANVLTF
.	TRBJ2-7	TRBD2	TRBV27	CASSFRQWGGYEQYF
.	TRBJ2-1	TRBD2	TRBV19	CASRSGGSYNEQFF